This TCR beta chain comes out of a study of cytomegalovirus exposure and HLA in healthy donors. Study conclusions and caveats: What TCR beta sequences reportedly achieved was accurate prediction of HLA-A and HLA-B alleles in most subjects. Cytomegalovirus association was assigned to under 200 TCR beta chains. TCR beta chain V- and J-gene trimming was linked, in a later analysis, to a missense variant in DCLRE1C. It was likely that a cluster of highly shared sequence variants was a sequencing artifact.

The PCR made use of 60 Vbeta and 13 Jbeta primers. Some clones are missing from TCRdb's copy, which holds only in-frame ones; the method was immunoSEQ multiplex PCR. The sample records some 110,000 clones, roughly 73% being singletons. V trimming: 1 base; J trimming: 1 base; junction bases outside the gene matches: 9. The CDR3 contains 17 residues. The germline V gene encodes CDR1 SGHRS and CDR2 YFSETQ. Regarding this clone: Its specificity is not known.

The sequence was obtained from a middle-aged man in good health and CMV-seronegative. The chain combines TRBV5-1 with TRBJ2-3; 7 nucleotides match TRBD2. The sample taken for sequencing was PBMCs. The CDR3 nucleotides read TGCGCCAGCAGCTTGTGGATGGGGGGGAGCGGCACAGATACGCAGTATTTT. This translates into CASSLWMGGSGTDTQYF. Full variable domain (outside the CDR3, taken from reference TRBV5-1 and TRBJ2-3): KAGVTQTPRYLIKTRGQQVTLSCSPISGHRSVSWYQQTPGQGLQFLFEYFSETQRNKGNFPGRFSGRQFSNSRSEMNVSTLELGDSALYLCASSLWMGGSGTDTQYFGPGTRLTVL.